This T cell receptor beta chain is from a study of beta chain features in type 1 diabetes. The junction had 9 bases not matched to a gene; V was cut back by 5 bases and J by 2 bases. Germline CDR1 LNHDA, CDR2 SQIVND (reference sequence). The CDR3 length is 16 residues. The study, taken as a whole, reports: Since sequencing was performed on cDNA, cells with high TCR expression could be over-represented.

This clone has more than one count but fewer than ten. Its target is unknown. Sorting gave populations that all exceeded 98% purity. Of the isolated RNA, all was reverse transcribed, and so the sequenced material was expressed TCRB transcripts. The protocol was immunoSEQ multiplex PCR, while the TCRdb copy is restricted to in-frame clones and leaves out a portion. Among 400,000 to 500,000 clones, around 14% were seen once, and the ten largest hold 0.035% to 0.04%. The V and J genes are TRBV19 and TRBJ2-1; TRBD2 matches at 7 bases. The clonotype was recovered from a young man in good health. The material sequenced was naive CD4+ T cells from blood. CDR3 DNA sequence: TGTGCCAGTAGTGTGACTAGCCCCATGGCCTACAATGAGCAGTTCTTC. Amino acids: CASSVTSPMAYNEQFF. Together with reference TRBV19 and TRBJ2-1, the CDR3 gives the full variable domain: DGGITQSPKYLFRKEGQNVTLSCEQNLNHDAMYWYRQDPGQGLRLIYYSQIVNDFQKGDIAEGYSVSREKKESFPLTVTSAQKNPTAFYLCASSVTSPMAYNEQFFGPGTRLTVL.